The 27 T cell receptor beta chains below all came from one sample that was sequenced in a study of cytomegalovirus exposure and HLA in healthy donors. With 60 Vbeta and 13 Jbeta primers, the PCR was carried out. Clones were read by immunoSEQ multiplex PCR, and TCRdb kept only the in-frame ones, dropping some. This table has 200,000 to 250,000 clones, 77% appearing once. Source material: PBMCs. The receptors come from an older woman in good health and CMV-seropositive.

CDR3 bases: TGTGCCAGCAGCCTCAGACTAGCGGGGGGCGCGGCTGAGCAGTTCTTC. This translates into CASSLRLAGGAAEQFF. The chain has TRBV7-3 and TRBJ2-1; TRBD2 matches 13 bases. CDR3 length: 16 residues. With 5 bases clipped from V and 9 bases from J, the junction kept 10 bases outside the gene matches. Germline lookup yields CDR1 SGHTA and CDR2 FQGTGA.

Of note for this clone: The same CDR3 arises from other DNA sequences in this sample as well. V is TRBV2 and J is TRBJ2-4, with D perhaps matching TRBD1 (5 bases). The CDR3 sequence is 13 residues long. Germline CDR1 reads SNHLY; CDR2 reads FYNNEI. The V gene lost 4 bases and the J gene lost 3 bases, with 7 bases spanning the gap. The CDR3 sequence: CASSVDSKNIQYF. The CDR3 region has the DNA TGTGCCAGCAGTGTTGACAGCAAAAACATTCAGTACTTC.

V gene TRBV28 combines with J gene TRBJ2-7, with 8 positions matching TRBD1. Germline lookup yields CDR1 MDHEN and CDR2 SYDVKM. V lost 7 bases, J lost 6 bases, and 8 bases stayed unmatched. This CDR3 region has 13 residues. CDR3 DNA: TGTGCCAGCAAAAGAGGACAGGGAGGCGAGCAGTACTTC. It is translated as CASKRGQGGEQYF.

The genes are TRBV6-5 and TRBJ1-1; D remains unclear. Germline V gene lookup returns CDR1 MNHEY and CDR2 SVGAGI. Trimming pared 0 bases from V and 6 bases from J, leaving 8 bases between. The CDR3 length is 13 residues. CDR3 residues: CASSYSEGSEAFF. CDR3 nucleotides: TGTGCCAGCAGTTACTCGGAGGGATCTGAAGCTTTCTTT.

This clone has just a few counts. The chain carries TRBV4-2 and TRBJ2-3, with D hard to call. This CDR3 has 15 amino acids. Trimming took 4 bases from V and 2 from J, leaving 13 bases between them. In germline, CDR1 is LGHNA, CDR2 YNFKEQ. CDR3 protein: CASSRLLDATDTQYF. CDR3 nucleotides: TGTGCCAGCAGCCGCCTGCTAGATGCCACAGATACGCAGTATTTT.

The chain carries TRBV5-1 and TRBJ2-1, with a tentative D call TRBD1 (6 bases). V gave up 7 bases and J gave up 9 bases, with 20 bases separating them. Germline V gene lookup returns CDR1 SGHRS and CDR2 YFSETQ. CDR3 size: 14 residues. The CDR3 DNA is TGCGCCAGCGACTGGGGGCTCCCTCGGGGTGAGCAGTTCTTC. This encodes CASDWGLPRGEQFF.

The chain recombines TRBV9 with TRBJ2-3; a possible D gene is TRBD1 (5 bases). The germline V gene encodes CDR1 SGDLS and CDR2 YYNGEE. The CDR3 is 14 amino acids. V dropped 6 bases and J dropped 0 bases, with 11 bases sitting between them. The CDR3 region has the DNA TGTGCCAGCAATAGACAGCAGAGCACAGATACGCAGTATTTT. Protein: CASNRQQSTDTQYF. Complete variable domain (other parts from reference TRBV9 and TRBJ2-3): DSGVTQTPKHLITATGQRVTLRCSPRSGDLSVYWYQQSLDQGLQFLIQYYNGEERAKGNILERFSAQQFPDLHSELNLSSLELGDSALYFCASNRQQSTDTQYFGPGTRLTVL.

In this sample, this clone turned up a few times. In DNA form, the CDR3 reads TGTGCCAGCAGCCCCTCACCAGGGTCGATCTACGAGCAGTACTTC. Translation gives CASSPSPGSIYEQYF. The V call is TRBV11-2, the J call TRBJ2-7; the D gene is possibly TRBD1 (5 bases). Trimming left V 5 bases short and J 3 bases short, with 17 bases between. This CDR3 has 15 residues. The germline V gene encodes CDR1 SGHAT and CDR2 FQNNGV. Looking up the rest from reference TRBV11-2 and TRBJ2-7 gives the full variable domain: EAGVAQSPRYKIIEKRQSVAFWCNPISGHATLYWYQQILGQGPKLLIQFQNNGVVDDSQLPKDRFSAERLKGVDSTLKIQPAKLEDSAVYLCASSPSPGSIYEQYFGPGTRLTVT.

The chain joins TRBV2 to TRBJ2-7; D not certain. The CDR3 loop spans 13 amino acids. V shed 7 bases and J shed 3 bases, with 13 bases lying between them. Germline-derived CDR1 and CDR2 are SNHLY and FYNNEI. In nucleotides, the CDR3 is TGTGCCAGCACCGAATTCCCGGGCTACGAGCAGTACTTC. Protein product: CASTEFPGYEQYF.

The chain recombines TRBV4-3 with TRBJ2-3; TRBD2 matches 15 bases. The CDR3 is 18 amino acids. V lost 0 bases and J lost 1; bases outside the gene matches: 2. Looked up from germline, CDR1 is LGHNA and CDR2 is YSLEER. The CDR3 protein is CASSQDRTSGGGTDTQYF. CDR3 nucleotide sequence: TGCGCCAGCAGCCAAGATCGGACTAGCGGGGGGGGCACAGATACGCAGTATTTT.

The chain recombines TRBV5-1 with TRBJ2-1; the D is unclear. Trimming took 0 bases from V and 8 from J, leaving 12 bases between them. The CDR3 runs 14 residues. Germline V CDR1 and CDR2: SGHRS, YFSETQ. CDR3 sequence (DNA): TGCGCCAGCAGCTTGGTTACCTTGGGCGATGAGCAGTTCTTC. Translating gives CASSLVTLGDEQFF.

The chain employs TRBV4-3 and TRBJ2-7; 8 bases line up with TRBD2. Trimming at V came to 0 bases and at J to 0 bases, leaving 4 bases not matched to a gene. The CDR3 loop spans 16 amino acids. From germline, CDR1 is LGHNA and CDR2 YSLEER. CDR3 bases: TGCGCCAGCAGCCAAGATATAGCGGGACTCTCCTACGAGCAGTACTTC. It encodes CASSQDIAGLSYEQYF.

CDR3 coding DNA: TGTGCCAGCAGCCCCCAGCGGGGAGGCTACAATGAGCAGTTCTTC. Translated: CASSPQRGGYNEQFF. The V and J genes are TRBV7-2 and TRBJ2-1, with 7 positions matching TRBD2. The germline gives CDR1 SGHTA, CDR2 FQGNSA. V lost 5 bases, J lost 3 bases, and 7 bases stayed unmatched. The CDR3 extends over 15 amino acids.

The sample holds a few counts of this clone. The CDR3: CASSSYGTASYEQYF. Here the CDR3 DNA reads TGTGCCAGTAGTTCCTACGGGACAGCATCCTACGAGCAGTACTTC. The chain combines TRBV19 with TRBJ2-5, with TRBD1 matching 7 bases. The closer fit of TRBJ2-7 to the DNA end suggests the J call may be wrong. The CDR3 contains 15 residues. Germline V lookup: CDR1 LNHDA, CDR2 SQIVND (reference sequence).

The DNA of the CDR3 is TGTGCCAGCAGCCCTACAGATAACTATGGCTACACCTTC. This sequence encodes CASSPTDNYGYTF. The chain links TRBV14 to TRBJ1-2; the D is unclear. CDR3 length equals 13 residues. CDR1 and CDR2 (germline): SGHDN, FVKESK. The V gene lost 4 bases and the J gene lost 1 base, with 7 bases spanning the gap.

The chain has TRBV9 and TRBJ2-3, with 9 bases lining up with TRBD1. This CDR3 region has 15 residues. J was trimmed by 5 bases and V by 0 bases; bases with no gene match: 4. Germline V gives CDR1 SGDLS, CDR2 YYNGEE. In DNA, the CDR3 is TGTGCCAGCAGCGTAGAGGGACAGGGAAAAGATACGCAGTATTTT. Protein product: CASSVEGQGKDTQYF.

V and J are TRBV10-2 and TRBJ1-1; D unresolved. Trimming removed 8 bases at V and 3 bases at J, with 13 bases between. The CDR3 covers 13 residues. Germline CDR1 reads WSHSY; CDR2 reads SAAADI. The CDR3 nucleotides are TGCGCCAGCCAATGGCAATCCGACACTGAAGCTTTCTTT. This sequence encodes CASQWQSDTEAFF.

The chain is built from TRBV7-9 and TRBJ2-5, with 7 positions matching TRBD2. Germline CDR1 and CDR2: SEHNR and FQNEAQ (reference sequence). Losses at the gene ends were 1 base for V and 3 bases for J; bases not matched to a gene: 5. This CDR3 comprises 15 residues. CDR3 loop: CASSLGAAGKETQYF. The CDR3 DNA reads TGTGCCAGCAGCTTAGGTGCAGCGGGGAAAGAGACCCAGTACTTC.

The rearrangement uses TRBV7-8 and TRBJ2-3; 15 nucleotides align to TRBD2. Trimming took 3 bases from V and 3 from J; bases not matched to a gene: 4. The CDR3 consists of 17 residues. CDR1 is SGHVS and CDR2 is FQNEAQ in the germline V gene. The CDR3 bases are TGTGCCAGCAGCTTGGGACTAGCGGGGGGCGGAACAGATACGCAGTATTTT. Translated, it gives CASSLGLAGGGTDTQYF.

This clone was observed once. V usage is TRBV10-1 and J usage is TRBJ2-3; TRBD1 might be the D (6 bases). CDR1 and CDR2 from the germline V gene are WNHNN and SYGVQD (reference sequence). V was clipped by 2 bases and J by 3 bases, with 12 bases between them. This CDR3 contains 15 residues. The CDR3 sequence: CASSEPGQPTDTQYF. The CDR3 bases are TGCGCCAGCAGTGAGCCGGGACAACCAACAGATACGCAGTATTTT.

Turning to this clone: Germline and junction disagree at one end, which may indicate a read error. This chain connects TRBV7-9 to TRBJ2-6; no firm D call. Germline V lookup: CDR1 SEHNR, CDR2 FQNEAQ (reference sequence). This CDR3 has 12 residues. CDR3 in DNA: TGTGCCAGCAGCTTAATTTTCAACGGCCTGACTTTC. Translated: CASSLIFNGLTF.

Notes on this clone: Distinct nucleotide sequences in the sample also encode this CDR3. The chain employs TRBV6-1 and TRBJ2-7; 9 bases are shared with TRBD1. This CDR3 contains 12 residues. Germline CDR1 and CDR2: MNHNS and SASEGT. V lost 6 bases and J lost 5; bases outside the gene matches: 2. In nucleotides, the CDR3 is TGTGCCAGCAGGGGGGACAGGGACGAGCAGTACTTC. Translation: CASRGDRDEQYF.

The rearrangement joins TRBV28 to TRBJ1-4; D is uncertain. The V end was cut by 4 bases, the J end by 14 bases, with 14 bases between. Germline V CDR1 and CDR2: MDHEN, SYDVKM. This CDR3 is built from 12 residues. The DNA for the CDR3 is TGTGCCAGCAGTTCCTCAGGTTGGAGGCTGTTTTTT. Protein: CASSSSGWRLFF.

V usage is TRBV5-1 and J usage is TRBJ1-1, with 7 bases fitting TRBD1. V trimming: 0 bases; J trimming: 2 bases; junction bases outside the gene matches: 4. The CDR3 extends over 15 amino acids. Looked up from germline, CDR1 is SGHRS and CDR2 is YFSETQ. The CDR3 sequence is CASSLEGAGNTEAFF. CDR3 DNA: TGCGCCAGCAGCTTGGAGGGGGCGGGAAACACTGAAGCTTTCTTT.

This clone was counted a single time. The J gene is TRBJ2-7, the V gene TRBV18; TRBD2 aligns across 9 bases. J was trimmed by 4 bases and V by 3 bases; bases with no gene match: 7. The CDR3 consists of 15 residues. Looked up from germline, CDR1 is KGHSH and CDR2 is LQKENI. For the CDR3, the DNA is TGTGCCAGCTCACCTTATTCGACTAGCGGATACGAGCAGTACTTC. Protein product: CASSPYSTSGYEQYF.

This chain links TRBV19 with TRBJ2-7, with 9 bases aligning to TRBD2. Trimming cost V 1 base and J 6 bases; bases outside gene matches: 7. The V gene's germline CDR1 is LNHDA and CDR2 SQIVND (reference sequence). The CDR3 is made up of 15 amino acids. CDR3 nucleotides: TGTGCCAGTAGTATAGTAGGTAGCGGGAGACTCGAGCAGTACTTC. Its protein is CASSIVGSGRLEQYF.

V gene TRBV5-4 combines with J gene TRBJ1-5; TRBD1 might be the D (6 bases). Germline CDR1 SGHNT, CDR2 YYREEE (reference sequence). V was trimmed by 4 bases and J by 7 bases, leaving 21 bases between them. This CDR3 is built from 16 residues. DNA of the CDR3: TGTGCCAGCAGCGCTCAGGGGCCAGGTAGCGAACAGCCCCAGCATTTT. This gives the protein CASSAQGPGSEQPQHF.